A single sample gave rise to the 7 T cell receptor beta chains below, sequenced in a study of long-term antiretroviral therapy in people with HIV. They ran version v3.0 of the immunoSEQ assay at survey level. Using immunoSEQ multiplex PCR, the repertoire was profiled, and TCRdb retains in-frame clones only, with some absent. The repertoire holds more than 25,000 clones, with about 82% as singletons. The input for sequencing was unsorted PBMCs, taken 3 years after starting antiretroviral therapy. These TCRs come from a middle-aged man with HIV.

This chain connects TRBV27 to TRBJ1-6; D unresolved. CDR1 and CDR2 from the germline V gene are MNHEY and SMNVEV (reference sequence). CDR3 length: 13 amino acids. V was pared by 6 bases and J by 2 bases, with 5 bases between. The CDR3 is CASRSAYNSPLHF. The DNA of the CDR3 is TGTGCCAGCAGGTCCGCCTATAATTCACCCCTCCACTTT.

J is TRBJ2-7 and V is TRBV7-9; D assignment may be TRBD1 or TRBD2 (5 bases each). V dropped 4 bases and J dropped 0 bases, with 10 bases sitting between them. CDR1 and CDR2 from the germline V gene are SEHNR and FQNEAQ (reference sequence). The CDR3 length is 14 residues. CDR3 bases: TGTGCCAGCAGCTGGGACCGGGACTCCTACGAGCAGTACTTC. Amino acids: CASSWDRDSYEQYF. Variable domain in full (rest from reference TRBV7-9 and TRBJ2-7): DTGVSQNPRHKITKRGQNVTFRCDPISEHNRLYWYRQTLGQGPEFLTYFQNEAQLEKSRLLSDRFSAERPKGSFSTLEIQRTEQGDSAMYLCASSWDRDSYEQYFGPGTRLTVT.

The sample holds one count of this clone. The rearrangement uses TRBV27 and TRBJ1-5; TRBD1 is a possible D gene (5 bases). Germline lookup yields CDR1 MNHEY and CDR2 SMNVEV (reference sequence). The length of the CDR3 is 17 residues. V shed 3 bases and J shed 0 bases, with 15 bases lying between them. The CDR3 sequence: CASSFLRDLYSNQPQHF. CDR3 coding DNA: TGTGCCAGCAGTTTCCTTAGGGACTTGTATAGCAATCAGCCCCAGCATTTT.

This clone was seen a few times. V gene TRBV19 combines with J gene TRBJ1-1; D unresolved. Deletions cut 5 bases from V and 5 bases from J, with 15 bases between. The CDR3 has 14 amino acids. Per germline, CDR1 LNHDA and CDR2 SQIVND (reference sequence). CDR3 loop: CASSPGRPGTEAFF. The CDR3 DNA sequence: TGTGCCAGTAGTCCCGGTCGACCTGGGACTGAAGCTTTCTTT. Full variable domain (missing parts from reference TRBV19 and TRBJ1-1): DGGITQSPKYLFRKEGQNVTLSCEQNLNHDAMYWYRQDPGQGLRLIYYSQIVNDFQKGDIAEGYSVSREKKESFPLTVTSAQKNPTAFYLCASSPGRPGTEAFFGQGTRLTVV.

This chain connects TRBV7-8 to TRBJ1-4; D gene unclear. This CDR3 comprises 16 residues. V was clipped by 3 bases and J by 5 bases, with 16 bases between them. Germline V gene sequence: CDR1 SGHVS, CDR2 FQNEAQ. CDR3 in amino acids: CASSFGLTWENEKLFF. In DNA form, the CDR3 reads TGTGCCAGCAGCTTTGGACTCACTTGGGAGAATGAAAAACTGTTTTTT.

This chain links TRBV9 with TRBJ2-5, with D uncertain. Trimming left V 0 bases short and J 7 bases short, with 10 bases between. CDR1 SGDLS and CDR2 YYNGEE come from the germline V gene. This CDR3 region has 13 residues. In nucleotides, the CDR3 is TGTGCCAGCAGCGTAGGGGGTACGTGGACCCAGTACTTC. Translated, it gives CASSVGGTWTQYF.

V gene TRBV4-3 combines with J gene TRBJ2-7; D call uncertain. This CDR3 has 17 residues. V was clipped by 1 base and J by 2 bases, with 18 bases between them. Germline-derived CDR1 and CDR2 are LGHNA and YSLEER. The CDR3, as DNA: TGCGCCAGCAGCCAAGGAATTTCGTCTTTACGTCCCTACGAGCAGTACTTC. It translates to CASSQGISSLRPYEQYF.